This is a list of T cell receptor beta chains from one sample in a study of blood T cell repertoires in COVID-19. Repertoires were generated with immunoSEQ multiplex PCR, while TCRdb's copy carries only in-frame clones and drops some. The sample consists of 230,000 or so clones, approximately 90% of them appearing once. The sequencing sample was made of PBMCs or T cells enriched from blood (not recorded which). These receptors were obtained from a woman in her forties with acute COVID-19. Each CDR3 is given with its conserved first and last residue. Fields, in order: J gene, clone size, CDR3 length, D gene, V gene, CDR3 protein, CDR3 DNA. D genes are given only for firm matches. Rows give clone size only sometimes, using once, few, many, or a class for an expanded clone.

TRBJ1-5 | . | 16 | TRBD1 | TRBV7-2 | CASSSSGGRGNQPQHF | TGTGCCAGCAGCTCTTCAGGGGGACGGGGCAATCAGCCCCAGCATTTT
TRBJ2-5 | . | 14 | TRBD1 | TRBV19 | CASSPRTGRETQYF | TGTGCCAGTAGTCCTCGGACAGGGAGAGAGACCCAGTACTTC
TRBJ1-4 | . | 17 | TRBD1 | TRBV15 | CATSYGTGGLLSEKLFF | TGTGCCACCAGCTATGGGACAGGGGGCCTTTTAAGTGAAAAACTGTTTTTT
TRBJ1-5 | . | 15 | . | TRBV15 | CATSRSWGINQPQHF | TGTGCCACCAGCAGGTCGTGGGGCATCAATCAGCCCCAGCATTTT
TRBJ2-3 | . | 17 | TRBD2 | TRBV18 | CASSPFLLAGSTDTQYF | TGTGCCAGCTCACCCTTTCTCCTAGCGGGTAGCACAGATACGCAGTATTTT
TRBJ2-7 | . | 16 | . | TRBV3-1/TRBV3-2 | CASSQGMPRDSYEQYF | TGTGCCAGCAGCCAAGGAATGCCACGGGATTCCTACGAGCAGTACTTC
TRBJ1-5 | . | 13 | TRBD1 | TRBV30 | CAWRGTDNQPQHF | TGTGCCTGGAGGGGGACAGACAATCAGCCCCAGCATTTT
TRBJ1-5 | . | 15 | . | TRBV24-1 | CATSDTGDSNQPQHF | TGTGCCACCAGTGATACCGGGGATAGCAATCAGCCCCAGCATTTT
TRBJ2-3 | . | 15 | TRBD2 | TRBV11-3 | CASSPPGLGGNTQYF | TGTGCCAGCAGCCCCCCGGGACTAGGAGGGAATACGCAGTATTTT
TRBJ2-7 | once | 13 | TRBD1 | TRBV30 | CAWSGTGVYEQYF | TGTGCCTGGAGCGGGACAGGGGTCTACGAGCAGTACTTC
TRBJ2-1 | . | 13 | . | TRBV5-8 | CASSLGRDREQFF | TGTGCCAGCAGCTTGGGGCGGGATCGTGAGCAGTTCTTC
TRBJ1-2 | . | 17 | TRBD1 | TRBV10-3 | CAIQDRDRVSSAYGYTF | TGTGCCATCCAAGACCGGGACAGGGTCTCGTCGGCCTATGGCTACACCTTC
TRBJ1-3 | . | 16 | TRBD1 | TRBV5-8 | CASTGQGTGSGNTIYF | TGTGCCAGCACCGGACAGGGGACGGGCTCTGGAAACACCATATATTTT
TRBJ1-6 | . | 14 | . | TRBV10-2 | CASRGDGIRSPLHF | TGCGCCAGCAGAGGAGACGGAATAAGGTCACCCCTCCACTTT
TRBJ1-2 | . | 13 | . | TRBV4-1 | CASSPRGVGGYTF | TGCGCCAGCAGCCCACGGGGAGTGGGGGGCTACACCTTC
TRBJ1-5 | . | 14 | . | TRBV3-1/TRBV3-2 | CASSQSGSNQPQHF | TGTGCCAGCAGCCAATCAGGTAGCAATCAGCCCCAGCATTTT
TRBJ2-1 | few | 12 | . | TRBV27 | CASSFNSNEQFF | TGTGCCAGCAGTTTTAATAGCAATGAGCAGTTCTTC
TRBJ2-3 | . | 16 | TRBD2 | TRBV2 | CASIFGGLAGPDTQYF | TGTGCCAGCATATTTGGGGGACTAGCGGGACCAGATACGCAGTATTTT
TRBJ2-4 | . | 18 | . | TRBV4-3 | CASSQEFVGDLAKNIQYF | TGCGCCAGCAGCCAAGAGTTTGTAGGGGATCTCGCCAAAAACATTCAGTACTTC
TRBJ1-1 | . | 15 | TRBD1 | TRBV7-9 | CASSPGDRANTEAFF | TGTGCCAGCAGCCCGGGGGACAGAGCGAACACTGAAGCTTTCTTT
TRBJ1-2 | . | 12 | . | TRBV6-5 | CATTGKIGGYTF | TGTGCCACCACGGGGAAGATTGGCGGCTACACCTTC
TRBJ1-2 | . | 13 | . | TRBV3-1/TRBV3-2 | CASSQGAAYGYTF | TGTGCCAGCAGCCAAGGGGCCGCTTATGGCTACACCTTC
TRBJ1-4 | once | 15 | . | TRBV15 | CATSRERFSNEKLFF | TGTGCCACCAGCAGAGAGAGATTTAGTAATGAAAAACTGTTTTTT
TRBJ2-5 | once | 16 | . | TRBV9 | CASSAHRVSLGETQYF | TGTGCCAGCAGCGCCCACAGAGTTAGTCTGGGAGAGACCCAGTACTTC
TRBJ1-6 | many | 12 | . | TRBV6-5 | CASSQGGSPLHF | TGTGCCAGCAGCCAGGGAGGATCACCCCTCCACTTT
TRBJ2-2 | . | 16 | TRBD2 | TRBV6-5 | CASSLLAGGRTGELFF | TGTGCCAGCAGTTTACTAGCGGGGGGCCGGACCGGGGAGCTGTTTTTT
TRBJ2-6 | . | 15 | . | TRBV24-1 | CATSDAKGGANVLTF | TGTGCCACCAGTGACGCGAAGGGGGGGGCCAACGTCCTGACTTTC
TRBJ2-2 | few | 19 | TRBD2 | TRBV10-1 | CASSESGLAGASNTGELFF | TGCGCCAGCAGTGAGTCGGGGCTAGCGGGGGCCTCGAACACCGGGGAGCTGTTTTTT
TRBJ1-2 | . | 12 | . | TRBV29-1 | CSVSPGGGYYTF | TGCAGCGTTTCCCCAGGTGGGGGCTACTACACCTTC
TRBJ1-1 | . | 14 | . | TRBV30 | CAWSVLTTGSEAFF | TGTGCCTGGAGTGTACTAACCACGGGGAGCGAAGCTTTCTTT
TRBJ2-2 | few | 13 | . | TRBV7-9 | CASSQGSTGELFF | TGTGCCAGCTCTCAGGGAAGCACCGGGGAGCTGTTTTTT
TRBJ2-7 | . | 12 | . | TRBV7-6 | CASSPSGYEQYF | TGTGCCAGCAGCCCGTCCGGCTACGAGCAGTACTTC
TRBJ2-2 | . | 15 | . | TRBV10-3 | CAISVGGALTVELFF | TGTGCCATCAGTGTGGGGGGGGCGTTGACCGTGGAGCTGTTTTTT
TRBJ2-6 | once | 17 | TRBD1 | TRBV6-2/TRBV6-3 | CASSEITGAQLANVLTF | TGTGCCAGCAGCGAAATAACAGGGGCTCAACTGGCCAACGTCCTGACTTTC
TRBJ1-1 | . | 15 | TRBD1 | TRBV19 | CASSALQGANTEAFF | TGTGCCAGTAGTGCTTTACAGGGGGCGAACACTGAAGCTTTCTTT
TRBJ2-3 | . | 16 | TRBD2 | TRBV4-3 | CASSLGGAGLTDTQYF | TGCGCCAGCAGCCTAGGAGGAGCGGGACTCACAGATACGCAGTATTTT
TRBJ2-7 | . | 15 | TRBD2 | TRBV6-2/TRBV6-3 | CASSYSSGGVYEQYF | TGTGCCAGCAGTTACTCTTCTGGGGGGGTCTACGAGCAGTACTTC
TRBJ2-1 | once | 10 | . | TRBV3-1/TRBV3-2 | CASSLDYQLF | TGTGCCAGCAGCCTCGACTACCAGCTCTTC
TRBJ1-1 | . | 13 | . | TRBV6-5 | CASIKSRNTEAFF | TGTGCCAGCATCAAGTCCAGGAACACTGAAGCTTTCTTT
TRBJ1-6 | few | 15 | TRBD1 | TRBV6-5 | CASTQGGSYNSPLHF | TGTGCCAGCACCCAGGGGGGCTCCTATAATTCACCCCTCCACTTT
TRBJ1-6 | . | 17 | TRBD1 | TRBV23-1 | CASSETGFIPYNSPLHF | TGCGCCAGCAGCGAGACAGGGTTCATCCCTTATAATTCACCCCTCCACTTT
TRBJ1-5 | few | 14 | TRBD1 | TRBV11-2 | CASSLRGRRQPQHF | TGTGCCAGCAGCTTAAGGGGGCGACGTCAGCCCCAGCATTTT
TRBJ1-4 | . | 12 | . | TRBV30 | CAWRGGREKLFF | TGTGCCTGGAGGGGAGGACGTGAAAAACTGTTTTTT
TRBJ2-7 | . | 16 | . | TRBV7-2 | CASSYISGAPTYEQYF | TGTGCCAGCAGCTACATTTCAGGGGCGCCTACCTACGAGCAGTACTTC
TRBJ1-1 | . | 12 | . | TRBV7-2 | CASSLQVGKAFF | TGTGCCAGCAGCCTACAGGTGGGGAAGGCTTTCTTT
TRBJ1-3 | . | 15 | TRBD1 | TRBV11-2 | CASSRDSYSGNTIYF | TGTGCCAGCAGCCGGGACAGTTACTCTGGAAACACCATATATTTT
TRBJ2-2 | . | 16 | TRBD2 | TRBV19 | CASSIGSAGGPGELFF | TGTGCCAGTAGTATAGGGTCAGCGGGGGGGCCCGGGGAGCTGTTTTTT
TRBJ2-1 | . | 15 | . | TRBV3-1/TRBV3-2 | CASSCTGSSYNEQFF | TGTGCCAGCAGTTGCACAGGGAGTTCCTACAATGAGCAGTTCTTC
TRBJ1-4 | . | 14 | . | TRBV10-3 | CAIRGSGGNEKLFF | TGTGCCATCAGGGGGTCTGGAGGTAATGAAAAACTGTTTTTT
TRBJ2-3 | . | 17 | TRBD2 | TRBV27 | CASSFRPLREVPDTQYF | TGTGCCAGCAGTTTTAGGCCGCTGCGGGAGGTCCCAGATACGCAGTATTTT
TRBJ2-5 | once | 16 | TRBD1 | TRBV7-8 | CASSPRDRGTQETQYF | TGTGCCAGCAGCCCCCGGGACAGGGGAACCCAAGAGACCCAGTACTTC